This T cell receptor (beta chain) appears in the sequencing data of a study of T cell repertoires in cytomegalovirus infection. At the level of the study: Through public TCR beta signatures, both CMV infection and matching HLA type were indicated.

The V gene lost 1 base and the J gene lost 3 bases, with 12 bases spanning the gap. The germline CDR1 and CDR2 sequences are DFQATT and SNEGSKA (reference sequence). The CDR3 is made up of 14 amino acids. This clonotype was seen many times. Its matching antigen is unknown. TCRdb itself ran the reads through MiXCR, one entry per CDR3 protein. The top ten clones hold around 2.5% of a sample with 290,000 or so distinct CDR3 sequences, around 10% of them seen once. Regarding the study as a whole: The ex vivo response was dominated by HLA-C-restricted CMV-specific TCR beta clonotypes. CMV carriers with the relevant HLA were identified by cumulative public TCR beta family frequency.

The sequenced sample consisted of PBMCs. The chain employs TRBV20-1 and TRBJ1-1; D unclear. The receptor comes from a human donor in good health (CMV status not recorded). Some clones in this sample may be carry-over from other donors' samples. The CDR3 protein is CSARVGGWYTEAFF. As DNA, the CDR3 is TGCAGTGCTAGAGTTGGCGGGTGGTACACTGAAGCTTTCTTT.